This is a list of T cell receptor beta chains from one sample in a study of vaccination effects on CD4 cells after COVID-19. Data came from immunoSEQ multiplex PCR; TCRdb stores just in-frame clones and leaves some out. Of under 65,000 clones listed, 75% to 90% were seen once; the top ten hold 2.4%. Their cognate antigens are unknown. The sample here was CD4+ T cells from PBMCs cultured with HCoV-229E spike peptides, taken before COVID-19 vaccination. The origin of the receptors is a human donor who received a COVID-19 vaccine. CDR3s include the opening cysteine and the closing phenylalanine or tryptophan. Each record gives: J gene, D gene, V gene, clone size, CDR3 DNA, CDR3 protein. A D gene is named only where the DNA matches it firmly. Expanded clones are given a class, and other clones once, few, many or no size at all.

>TRBJ2-1|NA|TRBV14|NA
TGTGCCAGCAGCCAATACTATGGGGTACGAAATGAGCAGTTCTTC
CASSQYYGVRNEQFF
>TRBJ2-2|TRBD1|TRBV7-9|NA
TGTGCCAGCAGCTTAGGACAGGGAAATTATGTCGGGGAGCTGTTTTTT
CASSLGQGNYVGELFF
>TRBJ1-1|TRBD1|TRBV2|few
TGTGCCAGCAGGGGACAGGCGAACACTGAAGCTTTCTTT
CASRGQANTEAFF
>TRBJ1-6|NA|TRBV7-3|NA
TGTGCCAGCAGCTTTGGGGGCGATTCACCCCTCCACTTT
CASSFGGDSPLHF
>TRBJ2-2|NA|TRBV5-8|NA
TGTGCCAGCAGCCTCTCCGGGCCCCCCGGGGAGCTGTTTTTT
CASSLSGPPGELFF
>TRBJ1-1|NA|TRBV12-3/TRBV12-4|NA
TGTGCCAGCAGTTTCTCGGTGGAAGCTTTCTTT
CASSFSVEAFF
>TRBJ1-2|TRBD1|TRBV10-2|NA
TGCGCCAGCAGTGCGACAGGGGTTCGTGACTATGGCTACACCTTC
CASSATGVRDYGYTF
>TRBJ2-1|TRBD2|TRBV27|NA
TGTGCCAGCAGGCCTCGACTTTCAGCGGGGGGAAAATTTTACAATGAGCAGTTCTTC
CASRPRLSAGGKFYNEQFF
>TRBJ1-1|NA|TRBV5-4|NA
TGTGCCAGCAGCTTGGTTCACGACAGTCTCGCTGAAGCTTTCTTT
CASSLVHDSLAEAFF
>TRBJ2-3|NA|TRBV29-1|NA
TGCAGCGTTGCATCGGGGCGCGGAGATACGCAGTATTTT
CSVASGRGDTQYF
>TRBJ2-5|NA|TRBV2|few
TGTGCCAGCAGCATTGGGTGGCAATTTCAAGAGACCCAGTACTTC
CASSIGWQFQETQYF
>TRBJ1-2|TRBD1|TRBV15|NA
TGTGCCACCAGCAGAGGGACAGGGGGCTATGGCTACACCTTC
CATSRGTGGYGYTF
>TRBJ2-5|NA|TRBV9|NA
TGTGCCAGCAGCGTTGAGGGGAGAGGGGCCCAGTACTTC
CASSVEGRGAQYF
>TRBJ2-5|TRBD1|TRBV6-5|NA
TGTGCCAGCAGTCCCTCCGACAGGGTGCTATACTTC
CASSPSDRVLYF
>TRBJ1-4|TRBD1|TRBV5-1|NA
TGCGCCAGCAGCGCGACAGGGGGTAAGGATGAAAAACTGTTTTTT
CASSATGGKDEKLFF
>TRBJ2-2|TRBD1|TRBV3-1/TRBV3-2|NA
TGTGCCAGCAAAGGGACAGGGAGGAACACCGGGGAGCTGTTTTTT
CASKGTGRNTGELFF
>TRBJ1-4|NA|TRBV3-1/TRBV3-2|NA
TGTGCCAGCAGCCAGACCCAGGGAGGGGAAAAACTGTTTTTT
CASSQTQGGEKLFF
>TRBJ2-3|TRBD1|TRBV6-2/TRBV6-3|NA
TGTGCCAGCAGCTCCTTCCCGGGACAGGGGGCCACAGATACGCAGTATTTT
CASSSFPGQGATDTQYF
>TRBJ1-2|TRBD1|TRBV15|once
TGTGCCACCAGCAGACAGACAGGGCTCAACTATGGCTACACCTTC
CATSRQTGLNYGYTF
>TRBJ2-3|TRBD1|TRBV29-1|NA
TGCAGCGTTGAAAGGTTCCGGGACAGAAACACAGATACGCAGTATTTT
CSVERFRDRNTDTQYF
>TRBJ2-3|NA|TRBV6-5|NA
TGTGCCAGCAGTTACTCCCCGTTCTCCACAGATACGCAGTATTTT
CASSYSPFSTDTQYF
>TRBJ2-5|NA|TRBV25-1|NA
TGTGCCAGCAGTGAATCCGGGTACCAAGAGACCCAGTACTTC
CASSESGYQETQYF
>TRBJ1-1|NA|TRBV5-6|NA
TGTGCCAGCGGGAGGGGTGAAGCTTTCTTT
CASGRGEAFF
>TRBJ1-5|NA|TRBV6-6|NA
TGTGCCAGCGGCCCGGGAGCCTATAGCAATCAGCCCCAGCATTTT
CASGPGAYSNQPQHF
>TRBJ1-1|NA|TRBV28|NA
TGTGCCAGCAGTTCCCGGGGAGACACTGAAGCTTTCTTT
CASSSRGDTEAFF
>TRBJ2-2|TRBD2|TRBV5-1|NA
TGCGCCAGCACCCTAGCGGGGAGCGGGAACACCGGGGAGCTGTTTTTT
CASTLAGSGNTGELFF
>TRBJ1-1|NA|TRBV11-2|NA
TGTGCCAGCAGCTTACGCCCGGCTACCACTGAAGCTTTCTTT
CASSLRPATTEAFF